This T cell receptor beta chain was sequenced in a study of blood T cell repertoires in COVID-19. Study as a whole: Sites across the United States, Italy and Spain contributed samples from acute and convalescent COVID-19. Nucleic acid was either cDNA or gDNA, and it came from T cells, B-cell-depleted T cells, or PBMCs.

Here immunoSEQ multiplex PCR was the method, and the copy in TCRdb shows in-frame clones only, minus some. The sample records some 260,000 clones, more than 70% being singletons. Germline assignment: CDR1 LNHNV and CDR2 YYDKDF (reference sequence). The CDR3 consists of 17 residues. J lost 3 bases, V lost 5 bases, and 8 bases had no gene match. This TCR was sampled from a woman aged 18-29 years with acute or convalescent COVID-19. J is TRBJ2-3 and V is TRBV15; 13 bases are shared with TRBD2. Source material: peripheral blood. The CDR3 nucleotides read TGTGCCACCAGCTCCCCAGGACTAGCGGGAGTAACAGATACGCAGTATTTT. It yields the protein CATSSPGLAGVTDTQYF.